A selection of T cell receptor beta chains follows, all from one sample in a study of breast tumors, draining lymph nodes, adjacent tissues. Using its own MiXCR run on the multiplex PCR reads, TCRdb lists one record per CDR3 protein. Seen here are roughly 80,000 distinct CDR3 sequences, approximately 19% observed once, and the top ten hold roughly 2.4%. Specimen: axillary lymph node tissue. The source is a female donor with breast cancer. Some clones in this sample may be carry-over from other donors' samples. CDR3s include the opening cysteine and the closing phenylalanine or tryptophan. D genes are given only for firm matches. The size of a clone is reported for some rows only, either as once, few or many, or as a class for expanded clones.

size	J	V	D	CDR3	DNA
.	TRBJ2-3	TRBV20-1	TRBD2	CSAMPGTSGSDTQYF	TGCAGTGCTATGCCCGGGACTAGCGGTTCAGATACGCAGTATTTT
.	TRBJ1-4	TRBV3-1	.	CASSQESATNEKLFF	TGTGCCAGCAGCCAAGAGTCTGCAACTAATGAAAAACTGTTTTTT
many	TRBJ1-4	TRBV12-3/TRBV12-4	.	CASSFREKLFF	TGTGCCAGCAGTTTTCGGGAAAAACTGTTTTTT
many	TRBJ1-2	TRBV19	TRBD1	CASSPIETGASNYGYTF	TGTGCCAGTAGTCCTATCGAGACAGGGGCCTCTAACTATGGCTACACCTTC
few	TRBJ2-5	TRBV5-1	.	CASSLVGVGGIGETQYF	TGCGCCAGCAGCTTAGTCGGAGTAGGGGGAATCGGGGAGACCCAGTACTTC
many	TRBJ2-5	TRBV2	.	CASTSPQETQYF	TGTGCCAGCACTAGCCCACAAGAGACCCAGTACTTC
many	TRBJ2-3	TRBV7-6	.	CAGSPTPTRKQGTDTQYF	TGTGCCGGCAGTCCCACCCCTACTAGAAAGCAAGGAACAGATACGCAGTATTTT
few	TRBJ2-5	TRBV28	.	CASSSETRSPRETQYF	TGTGCCAGCAGTTCAGAAACCCGCTCGCCCAGGGAGACCCAGTACTTC
many	TRBJ2-7	TRBV29-1	.	CSVSGQSPYEQYF	TGCAGCGTTAGCGGACAGTCTCCCTACGAGCAGTACTTC
many	TRBJ2-3	TRBV20-1	.	CSASSGANVGDTQYF	TGCAGTGCTAGTTCGGGGGCCAACGTTGGAGATACGCAGTATTTT
many	TRBJ2-5	TRBV7-2	.	CASSWTGGETQYF	TGTGCCAGCAGCTGGACCGGCGGGGAGACCCAGTACTTC
many	TRBJ2-3	TRBV24-1	.	CATSGAGYTDTQYF	TGTGCCACCAGTGGCGCGGGATACACAGATACGCAGTATTTT
.	TRBJ1-2	TRBV6-6	.	CASSPREGGVGGYTF	TGTGCCAGCAGTCCTCGGGAGGGGGGGGTGGGGGGCTACACCTTC
many	TRBJ2-5	TRBV5-1	TRBD2	CASSQGTSGEETQYF	TGCGCCAGCAGCCAAGGGACTAGCGGAGAAGAGACCCAGTACTTC
.	TRBJ2-2	TRBV6-2/TRBV6-3	TRBD2	CASSYGTSGRGAGELFF	TGTGCCAGCAGTTACGGGACTAGCGGGAGAGGCGCCGGGGAGCTGTTTTTT
many	TRBJ1-6	TRBV7-2	TRBD1	CASTAGQYNSPLHF	TGTGCCAGCACCGCGGGACAGTATAATTCACCCCTCCACTTT
many	TRBJ1-6	TRBV4-3	.	CASSQSPLVTVYNSPLHF	TGCGCCAGCAGCCAATCGCCCCTAGTGACAGTCTATAATTCACCCCTCCACTTT
few	TRBJ2-3	TRBV30	.	CAWSPGATDTQYF	TGTGCCTGGAGCCCGGGTGCCACAGATACGCAGTATTTT
many	TRBJ2-7	TRBV7-9	.	CASSVALAESYEQYF	TGTGCCAGCAGCGTGGCACTAGCTGAATCCTACGAGCAGTACTTC
many	TRBJ2-7	TRBV7-8	.	CASSPPLASYEQYF	TGTGCCAGCAGCCCCCCCCTAGCCTCCTACGAGCAGTACTTC
many	TRBJ1-5	TRBV6-4	.	CASSREVGNQPQHF	TGTGCCAGCAGTAGGGAGGTTGGAAATCAGCCCCAGCATTTT
many	TRBJ2-2	TRBV5-1	TRBD1	CASILAPGGNTGELFF	TGCGCCAGCATCTTGGCCCCAGGGGGGAACACCGGGGAGCTGTTTTTT
many	TRBJ2-2	TRBV20-1	.	CSAREPGTNTGELFF	TGCAGTGCTAGAGAGCCGGGCACGAACACCGGGGAGCTGTTTTTT
many	TRBJ2-6	TRBV6-5	.	CASSRPGNPGANVLTF	TGTGCCAGCAGCCGTCCTGGCAATCCTGGGGCCAACGTCCTGACTTTC
many	TRBJ1-4	TRBV10-2	TRBD1	CASSPGGNEKLFF	TGCGCCAGCAGTCCAGGGGGTAATGAAAAACTGTTTTTT